This T cell receptor beta chain was found in a study of spatial heterogeneity in lung cancer. CDR1 SGHKS and CDR2 YYEKEE come from the germline V gene (reference sequence). CDR3 length equals 16 residues. V lost 5 bases and J 0 bases, leaving 15 bases between the germline ends. Time point denoted: blood at routine non-recurrence follow-up after resection. The input material, whole RNA from tumor, nontumor lung or frozen PBMC, was sequenced unsorted. This clonotype was seen just once. TCRdb re-derived calls from the 5' RACE reads in MiXCR, one entry per CDR3 protein. In the table there are around 110,000 distinct CDR3 sequences, more than 9% of which are singletons.

The chain couples TRBV5-5 to TRBJ1-3; unclear D gene. The sample consisted of PBMCs, taken at follow-up. The TCR was taken from a male donor with early-stage non-small cell lung cancer. The CDR3 DNA reads TGTGCCAGCAGTTCGGCTCCGGTGAGCTCTGGAAACACCATATATTTT. It codes for CASSSAPVSSGNTIYF. Full variable domain (remainder filled in from reference TRBV5-5 and TRBJ1-3): DAGVTQSPTHLIKTRGQQVTLRCSPISGHKSVSWYQQVLGQGPQFIFQYYEKEERGRGNFPDRFSARQFPNYSSELNVNALLLGDSALYLCASSSAPVSSGNTIYFGEGSWLTVV.